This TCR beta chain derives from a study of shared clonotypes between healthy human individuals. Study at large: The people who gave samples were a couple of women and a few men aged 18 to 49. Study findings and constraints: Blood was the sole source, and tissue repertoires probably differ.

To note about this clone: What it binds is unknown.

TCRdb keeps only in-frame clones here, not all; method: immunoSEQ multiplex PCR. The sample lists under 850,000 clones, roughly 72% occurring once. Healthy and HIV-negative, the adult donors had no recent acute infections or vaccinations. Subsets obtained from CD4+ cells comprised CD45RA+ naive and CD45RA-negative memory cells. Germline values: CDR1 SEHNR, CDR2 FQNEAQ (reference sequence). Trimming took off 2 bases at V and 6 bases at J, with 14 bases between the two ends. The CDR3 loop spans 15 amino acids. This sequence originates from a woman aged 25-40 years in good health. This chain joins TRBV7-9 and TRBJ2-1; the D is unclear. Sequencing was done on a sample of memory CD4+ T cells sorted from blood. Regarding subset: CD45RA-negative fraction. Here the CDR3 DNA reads TGTGCCAGCAGCTTACGTGACCCAGCCTCCAATGAGCAGTTCTTC. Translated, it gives CASSLRDPASNEQFF.